A single sample is the source of the 4 T cell receptor beta chains below, sequenced in a study of T cell responses to AZD1222 COVID-19 vaccine. The table came from immunoSEQ multiplex PCR; TCRdb's copy has only in-frame clones and leaves some out. The table includes approximately 150,000 clones, approximately 90% detected once. The sequenced sample was peripheral blood, obtained on day 0 of MenACWY control vaccination. These receptors were collected from an adult in good health.

This clone came up once. The V gene is TRBV4-3, the J gene TRBJ2-7; D remains unclear. From germline, CDR1 is LGHNA and CDR2 YSLEER. The CDR3 covers 14 residues. The germline V and J ends were trimmed by 3 bases and 0 bases, with 9 bases remaining between them. The CDR3 region is CASSHGRSSYEQYF. Written as DNA, the CDR3 is TGCGCCAGCAGCCATGGTCGGAGCTCCTACGAGCAGTACTTC.

DNA of the CDR3: TGTGCCGGGGGTGAGAGGGCCCCCTATGGCTACACCTTC. Translation gives CAGGERAPYGYTF. The chain couples TRBV28 to TRBJ1-2; tentatively, D is TRBD1 (5 bases). Germline assignment: CDR1 MDHEN and CDR2 SYDVKM. This CDR3 contains 13 residues. With 11 bases removed from V and 4 bases from J, the gap between germline ends came to 17 bases.

J is TRBJ1-1 and V is TRBV5-1, with TRBD1 matching 8 bases. Germline CDR1 SGHRS, CDR2 YFSETQ. With 4 bases clipped from V and 0 bases from J, the junction kept 2 bases outside the gene matches. The CDR3 runs 14 residues. The CDR3 spells CASSPDRVNTEAFF. The CDR3 nucleotides are TGCGCCAGCAGCCCGGACAGGGTGAACACTGAAGCTTTCTTT.

The chain uses TRBV7-8 and TRBJ2-1, with D possibly matching TRBD2 (5 bases). V was trimmed by 5 bases and J by 8 bases, leaving 13 bases between them. This CDR3 contains 13 residues. Per germline, CDR1 SGHVS and CDR2 FQNEAQ. CDR3 nucleotide sequence: TGTGCCAGCAGCGCCGGAGGACGCGATGAGCAGTTCTTC. This sequence encodes CASSAGGRDEQFF.